What follows are 31 T cell receptor beta chains derived from one specimen sequenced in a study of T-cell memory formation after mild COVID-19. TCRdb itself ran the 5' RACE reads through MiXCR, one entry per CDR3 protein. The sample has about 400,000 distinct CDR3 sequences, 23% seen once. The sequenced material came from PBMCs or a T cell subset sorted from them (not recorded which). These receptors originate from an adult woman who had mild COVID-19 (a few samples of this study predate the infection). Cell type and time point are not known.

This clonotype was observed a handful of times. The genes are TRBV24-1 and TRBJ2-1; 9 bases are shared with TRBD2. Germline V gives CDR1 KGHDR, CDR2 SFDVKD. This CDR3 contains 14 residues. Losses at the gene ends were 6 bases for V and 9 bases for J; bases not matched to a gene: 8. CDR3 loop: CATSRAGGPGEQFF. CDR3 coding DNA: TGTGCCACCAGTCGGGCGGGGGGGCCCGGTGAGCAGTTCTTC.

This clonotype has a handful of counts. The rearrangement links TRBV12-3 or TRBV12-4 to TRBJ2-2; D may be TRBD2 (6 bases). The CDR3 has 14 residues. Trimming took off 5 bases at V and 5 bases at J, with 12 bases between the two ends. Here the CDR3 DNA reads TGTGCCAGCAGTCCTCGGGGGAGGACCGGGGAGCTGTTTTTT. Translating it yields CASSPRGRTGELFF.

This sequence joins TRBV12-3 or TRBV12-4 and TRBJ2-1; D is perhaps TRBD1 (6 bases). V was clipped by 2 bases and J by 4 bases, with 12 bases between them. CDR3 length: 15 amino acids. In DNA form, the CDR3 reads TGTGCCAGCAGTTTACAGGGGCGAAAATACAATGAGCAGTTCTTC. It specifies CASSLQGRKYNEQFF.

The chain has TRBV29-1 and TRBJ1-2; D is possibly TRBD1 (6 bases). The CDR3 is made up of 15 amino acids. Trimming pared 4 bases from V and 0 bases from J, leaving 15 bases between. The germline V gene encodes CDR1 SQVTM and CDR2 ANQGSEA. Here the CDR3 reads CSVGGQRITNYGYTF. CDR3 nucleotides: TGCAGCGTTGGAGGACAGCGGATAACTAACTATGGCTACACCTTC.

The chain combines TRBV7-7 with TRBJ2-7; TRBD2 aligns across 10 bases. CDR1 SSHAT and CDR2 FNYEAQ come from the germline V gene (reference sequence). CDR3 size: 13 residues. The V segment lost 8 bases and the J segment 4 bases; nucleotides outside the gene matches: 5. The CDR3 region is CASALAGTYEQYF. DNA of the CDR3: TGTGCCAGCGCACTAGCGGGGACGTACGAGCAGTACTTC.

This clonotype turned up a few times. This chain uses TRBV9 with TRBJ2-1; 13 bases agree with TRBD2. The CDR3 has 16 amino acids. From germline, CDR1 is SGDLS and CDR2 YYNGEE. J lost 7 bases, V lost 5 bases, and 9 bases had no gene match. For the CDR3, the DNA is TGTGCCAGCAGTCCCGGACCGGGACTAGCGGGGAATGAGCAGTTCTTC. This gives the protein CASSPGPGLAGNEQFF.

This clonotype was seen a few times. CDR3 in DNA: TGCAGCGTTGAAGAAATGCAAGATAGGGGTGAAAAACTGTTTTTT. Translating gives CSVEEMQDRGEKLFF. This rearrangement joins TRBV29-1 to TRBJ1-4; perhaps TRBD1 as D (5 bases). V was clipped by 0 bases and J by 7 bases, with 15 bases between them. There are 15 residues in the CDR3. Germline CDR1 and CDR2: SQVTM and ANQGSEA.

This clonotype turned up a few times. This chain links TRBV24-1 with TRBJ2-1, with 11 positions matching TRBD2. CDR1 is KGHDR and CDR2 is SFDVKD in the germline V gene. This CDR3 is built from 16 residues. Unmatched junction bases numbered 5, after V lost 4 bases and J lost 4 bases. CDR3 amino acids: CATSEGRLAGYNEQFF. CDR3 coding DNA: TGTGCCACCAGTGAGGGTAGACTAGCGGGGTACAATGAGCAGTTCTTC.

The chain carries TRBV5-1 and TRBJ2-7; tentatively, D is TRBD1 (7 bases). The V gene's germline CDR1 is SGHRS and CDR2 YFSETQ. V lost 0 bases and J lost 7, with 14 bases in between. The CDR3 is 14 amino acids. Here the CDR3 reads CASSLVEGAGEQYF. CDR3 nucleotide sequence: TGCGCCAGCAGCTTGGTCGAGGGGGCGGGGGAGCAGTACTTC.

This clonotype was observed a few times. The chain has TRBV10-3 and TRBJ2-3; D is uncertain. The germline CDR1 and CDR2 sequences are ENHRY and SYGVKD. CDR3 length: 15 residues. The V end was cut by 10 bases, the J end by 2 bases, with 19 bases between. The CDR3, as DNA: TGTGCCACCGCTCTGCTCCCCGCTTCCACAGATACGCAGTATTTT. Translating gives CATALLPASTDTQYF.

This clonotype was counted once. This chain links TRBV6-1 with TRBJ2-2, with 11 bases identical to TRBD1. Germline values: CDR1 MNHNS, CDR2 SASEGT. V shed 8 bases and J 6 bases; nucleotides not matched to a gene: 11. This CDR3 has 16 residues. CDR3 nucleotides: TGTGCCAGCGTAGGACGGACAGGGGGCTTTCCCGGGGAGCTGTTTTTT. Encoded protein: CASVGRTGGFPGELFF.

CDR3 in DNA: TGTGCCAGCAGCCAAGATACTGCCAGGACCTACGAGCAGTACTTC. It specifies CASSQDTARTYEQYF. The chain has TRBV3-1 and TRBJ2-7, with D hard to call. The CDR3 length is 15 residues. Deletions cut 0 bases from V and 2 bases from J, with 11 bases between. Germline-derived CDR1 and CDR2 are LGHDT and YNNKEL (reference sequence).

This chain uses TRBV5-8 with TRBJ2-1; D perhaps matches TRBD1 (7 bases). The CDR3 runs 19 residues. CDR1 is SGHTS and CDR2 is YDEGEE in the germline V gene. The V and J ends lost 3 bases and 3 bases respectively, with 25 bases between them. The CDR3 DNA is TGTGCCAGCAGCTCCGTGGCGGGGCAGACAGGGAAAGACTACAATGAGCAGTTCTTC. Translating it yields CASSSVAGQTGKDYNEQFF.

The chain combines TRBV10-2 with TRBJ2-7; D is unresolved. Per the germline V gene, CDR1 is WSHSY and CDR2 is SAAADI. Trimming took off 2 bases at V and 2 bases at J, with 10 bases between the two ends. This CDR3 comprises 14 residues. CDR3 sequence reads: CASSERLKTYEQYF. The DNA for the CDR3 is TGCGCCAGCAGTGAGCGTCTGAAGACCTACGAGCAGTACTTC.

This clonotype was detected only once. CDR3 DNA sequence: TGTGCCAGCAGCCGTCAGAGGACTAGCGGGGTCCACACAGATACGCAGTATTTT. This sequence encodes CASSRQRTSGVHTDTQYF. This chain uses TRBV14 with TRBJ2-3, with 12 bases lining up with TRBD2. CDR3 length equals 18 residues. V shed 4 bases and J 2 bases; nucleotides not matched to a gene: 10. In germline, CDR1 is SGHDN, CDR2 FVKESK.

This clonotype has at least ten counts. This sequence joins TRBV6-5 and TRBJ2-1; 7 bases are shared with TRBD1. The V gene's germline CDR1 is MNHEY and CDR2 SVGAGI. V shed 4 bases and J 0 bases; nucleotides not matched to a gene: 3. The CDR3 is made up of 15 amino acids. The CDR3 coding sequence is TGTGCCAGCAGTTCGGACAGGAGCTCCTACAATGAGCAGTTCTTC. Its translation: CASSSDRSSYNEQFF.

This chain uses TRBV30 with TRBJ2-7, with D uncertain. Trimming took off 1 base at V and 3 bases at J, with 7 bases between the two ends. CDR3 length: 12 amino acids. The germline V gene has CDR1 GTSNPN and CDR2 SVGIG (reference sequence). CDR3 residues: CAWSGLGYEQYF. In DNA form, the CDR3 reads TGTGCCTGGAGTGGGTTGGGCTACGAGCAGTACTTC.

The J gene is TRBJ1-1, the V gene TRBV20-1; D is unresolved. The V gene's germline CDR1 is DFQATT and CDR2 SNEGSKA (reference sequence). This CDR3 region has 13 residues. The V and J ends lost 6 bases and 3 bases respectively, with 14 bases between them. The CDR3 protein is CSAPMVGYTEAFF. CDR3 DNA sequence: TGCAGTGCGCCAATGGTGGGGTACACTGAAGCTTTCTTT.

The V and J genes are TRBV7-8 and TRBJ2-5; D may match TRBD1 or TRBD2 (5 bases each). Germline assignment: CDR1 SGHVS and CDR2 FQNEAQ. Trimming pared 7 bases from V and 4 bases from J, leaving 13 bases between. CDR3 size: 13 residues. Written as DNA, the CDR3 is TGTGCCAGCACCACGGGGCTTCGAGAGACCCAGTACTTC. Its protein is CASTTGLRETQYF.

The sample holds a few counts of this clonotype. The rearrangement joins TRBV5-1 to TRBJ2-5, with D possibly matching TRBD2 (5 bases). CDR3 length equals 18 residues. V shed 3 bases and J shed 4 bases, with 25 bases lying between them. Germline lookup yields CDR1 SGHRS and CDR2 YFSETQ. CDR3 loop: CASSSAVGVGLEGETQYF. As DNA, the CDR3 is TGCGCCAGCAGCTCCGCAGTGGGAGTGGGCCTAGAGGGAGAGACCCAGTACTTC.

This chain connects TRBV10-3 to TRBJ2-7; D perhaps matches TRBD1 (5 bases). The CDR3 runs 15 residues. The V gene's germline CDR1 is ENHRY and CDR2 SYGVKD. Deletions cut 0 bases from V and 5 bases from J, with 14 bases between. CDR3 protein: CAISESNPGFDEQYF. CDR3 sequence (DNA): TGTGCCATCAGTGAGTCGAATCCAGGGTTCGACGAGCAGTACTTC.

This clonotype turned up a few times. The chain links TRBV12-3 or TRBV12-4 to TRBJ2-7, with TRBD1 identical over 8 bases. CDR3 length: 14 residues. The junction had 12 bases not matched to a gene; V was cut back by 7 bases and J by 7 bases. The CDR3 here is CASTSTGALLEQYF. CDR3 nucleotide sequence: TGTGCCAGCACCTCGACAGGGGCCCTACTAGAGCAGTACTTC.

The chain carries TRBV24-1 and TRBJ1-1; the match to TRBD1 covers 11 bases. CDR3 length: 14 residues. Germline V gene sequence: CDR1 KGHDR, CDR2 SFDVKD. V shed 3 bases, J shed 6 bases, and the junction held 2 bases outside the gene matches. In DNA form, the CDR3 reads TGTGCCACCAGTGATCCGGGACAGGGGGCTGAAGCTTTCTTT. It specifies CATSDPGQGAEAFF.

This clonotype was picked up a small number of times. The rearrangement joins TRBV20-1 to TRBJ2-3; 10 nucleotides line up with TRBD1. The junction had 4 bases not matched to a gene; V was cut back by 5 bases and J by 2 bases. Germline values: CDR1 DFQATT, CDR2 SNEGSKA (reference sequence). The CDR3 sequence is 14 residues long. The CDR3 is CSALDRGVTDTQYF. The CDR3 region has the DNA TGCAGTGCTTTGGACAGGGGGGTCACAGATACGCAGTATTTT.

This clonotype was seen a few times. CDR3 nucleotides: TGTGCCAGCACCTTCGGGACAGGCTATGGCTACACCTTC. Amino acid sequence: CASTFGTGYGYTF. This chain connects TRBV7-8 to TRBJ1-2; 8 bases match TRBD1. With V trimmed by 7 bases and J by 4 bases, 5 bases remained unmatched. The CDR3 contains 13 residues. The germline V gene has CDR1 SGHVS and CDR2 FQNEAQ. Using reference TRBV7-8 and TRBJ1-2 for the parts outside the CDR3, the full variable domain is GAGVSQSPRYKVAKRGQDVALRCDPISGHVSLFWYQQALGQGPEFLTYFQNEAQLDKSGLPSDRFFAERPEGSVSTLKIQRTQQEDSAVYLCASTFGTGYGYTFGSGTRLTVV.

CDR3 sequence (DNA): TGTGCCAGCAGCTTGGGCCGGATCAATGAAAAACTGTTTTTT. This sequence encodes CASSLGRINEKLFF. The chain employs TRBV11-3 and TRBJ1-4; D ambiguous. Germline CDR1 and CDR2: SGHNT and YENEEA. The CDR3 totals 14 residues. V was trimmed by 3 bases and J by 5 bases, leaving 10 bases between them.

In its sample, this clonotype was seen a few times. The chain is built from TRBV7-9 and TRBJ2-5; D uncertain. V lost 1 base and J lost 1, with 7 bases in between. Germline V CDR1 and CDR2: SEHNR, FQNEAQ (reference sequence). CDR3 length: 14 amino acids. CDR3 amino acids: CASSLVGSQETQYF. The CDR3 coding sequence is TGTGCCAGCAGCTTAGTAGGGTCCCAAGAGACCCAGTACTTC.

This clonotype was counted between two and nine times. The V gene is TRBV25-1, the J gene TRBJ1-4; tentatively, D is TRBD1 (5 bases). Trimming removed 3 bases at V and 7 bases at J, with 9 bases between. The CDR3 is 13 amino acids. CDR1 MGHDK and CDR2 SYGVNS come from the germline V gene. The CDR3 nucleotides are TGTGCCAGCAGTGATTTCAGGGCTGAAAAACTGTTTTTT. Translation gives CASSDFRAEKLFF.

This clonotype has only one observation. The CDR3 loop reads CSARDPGQGVYNSPLHF. CDR3 DNA: TGCAGTGCTAGAGATCCGGGACAGGGGGTTTATAATTCACCCCTCCACTTT. J is TRBJ1-6 and V is TRBV20-1; TRBD1 matches 11 bases. The CDR3 totals 17 residues. The ends lost 0 bases at V and 4 bases at J; junction bases unmatched: 5. Germline CDR1 is DFQATT and CDR2 is SNEGSKA (reference sequence).

This clonotype was seen more than once but under ten times. This rearrangement joins TRBV2 to TRBJ1-5; no firm D call. The V gene lost 3 bases and the J gene lost 2 bases, with 11 bases spanning the gap. The CDR3 spans 15 residues. Germline lookup yields CDR1 SNHLY and CDR2 FYNNEI. CDR3 nucleotide sequence: TGTGCCAGCAGTGACCTGGGTCGACGCAATCAGCCCCAGCATTTT. It encodes CASSDLGRRNQPQHF.

The V and J genes are TRBV7-3 and TRBJ1-3; unclear D gene. Germline V lookup: CDR1 SGHTA, CDR2 FQGTGA. Trimming removed 1 base from V and 0 bases from J, with 1 base in between. The CDR3 covers 13 residues. The chain's CDR3 is CASSLNSGNTIYF. The CDR3 region has the DNA TGTGCCAGCAGCTTAAACTCTGGAAACACCATATATTTT.